The T cell receptor (beta chain) described here comes from a study of T cells in Graves' hyperthyroidism and ophthalmopathy. A word on this clonotype: What it binds is not known.

The TCR beta CDR3 regions underwent amplification using RNA transcripts as the source. The HTBI set primed first-round TCR CDR3 RT-PCR. TCRdb reprocessed the multiplex PCR reads via MiXCR and lists one record per CDR3 protein. The table shows about 400,000 distinct CDR3 sequences, with about 15% occurring only once. Trimming left V 7 bases short and J 4 bases short, with 6 bases between. The CDR3 contains 11 residues. Germline V CDR1 and CDR2: MNHNS, SASEGT. Study-level points and caveats: The model anticipated ophthalmopathy a median approximately 6.7 months pre-onset. Appearing also in blood were most of the thyroid clonotypes expanded above 0.001.

This TCR came from a woman aged 25-40 years with Graves' ophthalmopathy. The chain recombines TRBV6-1 with TRBJ2-3; no reliable D call. Sequenced input: blood. The CDR3 loop reads CASIVSDTQYF. CDR3 in DNA: TGTGCCAGCATTGTATCAGATACGCAGTATTTT.